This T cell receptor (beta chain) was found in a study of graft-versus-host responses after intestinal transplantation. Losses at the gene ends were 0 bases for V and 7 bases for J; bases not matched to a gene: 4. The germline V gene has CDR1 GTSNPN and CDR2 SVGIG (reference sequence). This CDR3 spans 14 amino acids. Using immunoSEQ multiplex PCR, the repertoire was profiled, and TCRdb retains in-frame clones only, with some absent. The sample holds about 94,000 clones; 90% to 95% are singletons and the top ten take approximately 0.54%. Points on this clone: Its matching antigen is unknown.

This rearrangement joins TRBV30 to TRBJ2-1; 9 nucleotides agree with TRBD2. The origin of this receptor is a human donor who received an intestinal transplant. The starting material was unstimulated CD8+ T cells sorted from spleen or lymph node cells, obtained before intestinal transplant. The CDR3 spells CAWSVGRGGNEQFF. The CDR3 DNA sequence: TGTGCCTGGAGTGTTGGGCGGGGGGGGAATGAGCAGTTCTTC.